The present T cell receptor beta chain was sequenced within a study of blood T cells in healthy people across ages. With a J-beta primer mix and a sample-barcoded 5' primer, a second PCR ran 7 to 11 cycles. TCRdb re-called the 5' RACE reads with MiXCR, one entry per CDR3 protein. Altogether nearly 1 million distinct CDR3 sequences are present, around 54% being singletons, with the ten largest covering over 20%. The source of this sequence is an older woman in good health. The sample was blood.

CDR3 protein: CASSLVDGIYEQYF. The CDR3 region has the DNA TGTGCCAGCAGCTTAGTAGACGGAATTTACGAGCAGTACTTC. This chain connects TRBV7-9 to TRBJ2-4, with no clear D. The J call may be faulty, since TRBJ2-7 better matches the DNA end. CDR1 is SEHNR and CDR2 is FQNEAQ in the germline V gene (reference sequence). The CDR3 is 14 residues long.